The present entry profiles one T cell receptor beta chain with its context. It has no known antigen specificity. No base-level quality is on record; no much larger clone is a single base apart. The library was made by the immunoSEQ multiplex PCR assay. Sourced from immuneACCESS, this table was stored by TCRdb with only in-frame sequences that have V and J called. A share of the clones is absent; for the studies checked, an unresolved V gene accounts for under half, and the remainder has no known explanation. For this sample there are some 120,000 clones; more than 80% appear just once. Of the sample, roughly 2.7% falls within the top ten clones. Reading the germline V gene gives CDR1 MDHEN and CDR2 SYDVKM. V lost 6 bases and J lost 4 bases, and the count of bases not matched to a germline gene is 7. Including the terminal cysteine and phenylalanine, the CDR3 comprises 16 residues. Left in the record is the CDR3 DNA by itself, 48 bases read in frame from the first base.

The sample is drawn from a study of control samples from healthy donors and cancer patients (dated by TCRdb to about 2020). The receptor was isolated from a young man in good health. The source material was blood. The chain couples TRBV28 to TRBJ2-1; 12 bases in between match TRBD2. CDR3 reads: CASSPWTSGKYNEQFF. The bases read TGTGCCAGCAGCCCCTGGACTAGCGGGAAATACAATGAGCAGTTCTTC.